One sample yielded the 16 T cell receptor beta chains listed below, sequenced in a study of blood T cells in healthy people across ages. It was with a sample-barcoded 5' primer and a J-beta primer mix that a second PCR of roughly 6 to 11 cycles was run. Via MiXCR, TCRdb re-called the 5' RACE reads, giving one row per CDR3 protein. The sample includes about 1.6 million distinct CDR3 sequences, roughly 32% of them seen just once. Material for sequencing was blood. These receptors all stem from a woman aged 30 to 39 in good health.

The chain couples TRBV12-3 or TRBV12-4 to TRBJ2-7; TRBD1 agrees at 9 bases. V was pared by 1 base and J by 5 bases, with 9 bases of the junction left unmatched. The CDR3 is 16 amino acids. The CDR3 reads CASSLEYRGRLNEQYF. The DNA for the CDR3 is TGTGCCAGCAGTTTAGAGTACAGGGGGCGATTGAACGAGCAGTACTTC.

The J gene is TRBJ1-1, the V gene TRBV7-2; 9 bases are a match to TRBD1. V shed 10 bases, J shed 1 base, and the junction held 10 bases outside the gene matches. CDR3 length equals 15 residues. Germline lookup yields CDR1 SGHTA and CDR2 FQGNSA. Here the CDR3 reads CATLTGGKRNTEAFF. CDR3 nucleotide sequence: TGTGCCACCCTGACAGGGGGTAAGAGGAACACTGAAGCTTTCTTT.

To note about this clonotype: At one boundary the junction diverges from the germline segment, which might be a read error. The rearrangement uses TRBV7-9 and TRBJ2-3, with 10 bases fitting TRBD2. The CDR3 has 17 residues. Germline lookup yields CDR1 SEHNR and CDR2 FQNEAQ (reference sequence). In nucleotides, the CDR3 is TGTGTCAGCAGCCGGAAATTAGCGGGAGGAAGCACAGATACGCAGTATTTT. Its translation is CVSSRKLAGGSTDTQYF.

Written as DNA, the CDR3 is TGCAGTGCTGGGGGGGGGATAGCGGAAGAGACCCAGTACTTC. Translated, it gives CSAGGGIAEETQYF. The rearrangement joins TRBV20-1 to TRBJ2-5, with 7 bases lining up with TRBD2. Germline lookup yields CDR1 DFQATT and CDR2 SNEGSKA (reference sequence). V shed 5 bases, J shed 3 bases, and the junction held 9 bases outside the gene matches. This CDR3 comprises 14 residues.

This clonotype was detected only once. CDR3 in DNA: TGTGCCAGCAGCTTAGCACAGGGGCCGATGAATGAGCAGTTCTTC. Translated: CASSLAQGPMNEQFF. The rearrangement links TRBV7-9 to TRBJ2-1, with 7 bases identical to TRBD1. Looked up from germline, CDR1 is SEHNR and CDR2 is FQNEAQ (reference sequence). The CDR3 has 15 residues. V trimming: 0 bases; J trimming: 7 bases; junction bases outside the gene matches: 6. The variable domain in full, with the rest retrieved from reference TRBV7-9 and TRBJ2-1, is DTGVSQNPRHKITKRGQNVTFRCDPISEHNRLYWYRQTLGQGPEFLTYFQNEAQLEKSRLLSDRFSAERPKGSFSTLEIQRTEQGDSAMYLCASSLAQGPMNEQFFGPGTRLTVL.

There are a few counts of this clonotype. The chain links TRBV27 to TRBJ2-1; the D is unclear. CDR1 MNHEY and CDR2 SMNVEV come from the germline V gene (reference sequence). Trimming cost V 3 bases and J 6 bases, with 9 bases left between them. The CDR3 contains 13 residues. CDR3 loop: CASSFGQTNEQFF. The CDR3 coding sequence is TGTGCCAGCAGTTTTGGGCAGACCAATGAGCAGTTCTTC.

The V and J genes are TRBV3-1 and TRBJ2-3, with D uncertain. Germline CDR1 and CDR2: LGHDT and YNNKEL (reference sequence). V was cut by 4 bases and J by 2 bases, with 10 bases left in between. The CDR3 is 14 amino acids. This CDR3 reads CASSPLRVTDTQYF. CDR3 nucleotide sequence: TGTGCCAGCAGCCCTCTGCGTGTCACAGATACGCAGTATTTT.

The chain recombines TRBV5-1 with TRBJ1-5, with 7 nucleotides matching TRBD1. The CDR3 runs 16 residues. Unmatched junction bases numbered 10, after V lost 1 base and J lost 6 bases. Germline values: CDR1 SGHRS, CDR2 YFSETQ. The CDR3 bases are TGCGCCAGCAGCTTGTGGGAACAGGGGTCTGGTCAGCCCCAGCATTTT. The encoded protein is CASSLWEQGSGQPQHF. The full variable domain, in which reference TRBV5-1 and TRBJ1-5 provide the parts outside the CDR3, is KAGVTQTPRYLIKTRGQQVTLSCSPISGHRSVSWYQQTPGQGLQFLFEYFSETQRNKGNFPGRFSGRQFSNSRSEMNVSTLELGDSALYLCASSLWEQGSGQPQHFGDGTRLSIL.

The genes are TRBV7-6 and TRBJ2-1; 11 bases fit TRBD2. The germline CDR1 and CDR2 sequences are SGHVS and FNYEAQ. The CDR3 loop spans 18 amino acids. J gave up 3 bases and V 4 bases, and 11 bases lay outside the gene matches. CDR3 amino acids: CASSYNSLAGGRYNEQFF. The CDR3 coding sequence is TGTGCCAGCAGCTACAATTCCCTAGCGGGAGGACGCTACAATGAGCAGTTCTTC.

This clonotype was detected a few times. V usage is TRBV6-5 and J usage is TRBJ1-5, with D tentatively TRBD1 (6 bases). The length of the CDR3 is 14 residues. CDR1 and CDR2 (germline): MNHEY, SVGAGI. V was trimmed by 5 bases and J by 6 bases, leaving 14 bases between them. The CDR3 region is CASSRQGPSQPQHF. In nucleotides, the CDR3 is TGTGCCAGCAGTCGCCAGGGGCCCTCTCAGCCCCAGCATTTT.

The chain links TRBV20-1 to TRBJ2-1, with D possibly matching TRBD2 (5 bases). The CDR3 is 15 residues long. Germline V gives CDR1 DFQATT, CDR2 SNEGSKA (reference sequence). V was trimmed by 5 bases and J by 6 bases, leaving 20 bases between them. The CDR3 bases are TGCAGTGCTTCCGGACTGCCGTGCCGGATCAATGAGCAGTTCTTC. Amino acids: CSASGLPCRINEQFF.

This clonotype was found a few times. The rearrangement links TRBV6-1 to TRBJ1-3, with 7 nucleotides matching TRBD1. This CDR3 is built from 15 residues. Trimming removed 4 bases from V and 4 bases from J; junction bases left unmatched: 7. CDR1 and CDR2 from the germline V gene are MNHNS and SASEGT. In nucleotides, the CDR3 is TGTGCCAGCAGTGTCTCGACAGGGACAGGAAACACCATATATTTT. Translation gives CASSVSTGTGNTIYF.

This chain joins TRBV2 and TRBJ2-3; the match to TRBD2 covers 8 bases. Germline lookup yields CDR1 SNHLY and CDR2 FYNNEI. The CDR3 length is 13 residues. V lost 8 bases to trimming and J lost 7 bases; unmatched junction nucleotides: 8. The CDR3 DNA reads TGTGCCAGCCTTTCCGGACTAGCCTATACGCAGTATTTT. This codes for CASLSGLAYTQYF.

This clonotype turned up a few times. The DNA of the CDR3 is TGCGGGGGTCGAGCAGCACTGACGGGGAATGAGCAGTTCTTC. Translating it yields CGGRAALTGNEQFF. The rearrangement joins TRBV20-1 to TRBJ2-1; D possibly matches TRBD1 or TRBD2 (5 bases each). This CDR3 has 14 amino acids. The germline CDR1 and CDR2 sequences are DFQATT and SNEGSKA (reference sequence).

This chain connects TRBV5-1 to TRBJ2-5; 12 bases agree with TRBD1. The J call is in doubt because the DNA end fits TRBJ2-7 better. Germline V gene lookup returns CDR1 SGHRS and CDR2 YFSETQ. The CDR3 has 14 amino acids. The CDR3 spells CASSGGQGAFEQYF. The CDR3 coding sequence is TGCGCCAGCAGCGGGGGACAGGGGGCTTTCGAGCAGTACTTC.

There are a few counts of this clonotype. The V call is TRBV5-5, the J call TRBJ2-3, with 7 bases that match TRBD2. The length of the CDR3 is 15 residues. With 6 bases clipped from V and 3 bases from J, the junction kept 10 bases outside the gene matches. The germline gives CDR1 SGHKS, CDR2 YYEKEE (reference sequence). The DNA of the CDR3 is TGTGCCAGCACCTGGGGGGGGATAGCTACAGATACGCAGTATTTT. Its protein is CASTWGGIATDTQYF.